This T cell receptor (beta chain) was found in a study of sequential checkpoint blockade in melanoma (dated by TCRdb to between 2018 and 2021). Notes on the research overall: In a 1:1 randomization, patients received either first-line nivolumab then ipilimumab (arm A) or ipilimumab then nivolumab (arm B). Maintenance nivolumab came after both trial sequences. Roughly 82% of the matched tumor biopsy pairs taken before and after treatment were from the same lesion. Matched tumor biopsies were taken from around 22 patients before treatment and at week 13, after single-agent nivolumab (arm A) or ipilimumab (arm B). DNA from approximately 88 pretreatment melanoma tumor samples was subjected to TCRbeta immunosequencing.

Concerning this clone: Its antigen is still unknown. No per-base quality is available; no much larger clone lies one base away.

The CDR1 and CDR2 encoded by the germline V gene are SQVTM and ANQGSEA. From the cysteine through the phenylalanine, the CDR3 covers 16 amino acids. Just the 48-base CDR3 DNA is kept, in frame starting at base 1. V sheds 5 bases and J sheds 7 bases, leaving 23 bases between their ends. TCRbeta CDR3 regions were immunosequenced from genomic DNA with the immunoSEQ Assay. Prior to high-throughput sequencing, genomic DNA was amplified by bias-controlled multiplex PCR. The authors processed their data as follows. To quantify the absolute abundance of each unique TCRbeta CDR3 region, the sequences were collapsed and filtered. Clonality, defined as 1 minus Pielou's evenness, was calculated using only productive rearrangements. Tumor T-cell fraction was calculated by normalizing TCRbeta template counts to the amount of usable DNA, which was estimated from several housekeeping genes. A previously published method was used to identify clones with significantly greater frequencies in on-treatment samples than in baseline samples. TCRdb re-hosts the immuneACCESS table, in-frame sequences only. Its copies lack some clones; in the studies checked, an unresolved V gene accounts for under half of them, and the cause for the rest is not known. V and J calls and clone size are those listed in that table; D and trimming were worked out from the DNA. The sample profile shows fewer than 8,000 clones; roughly a fifth of them were found once. The ten largest clonotypes hold approximately 15% of the sample.

What this sample's treatment or condition label stands for: randomized to nivolumab then ipilimumab (arm A) or the reverse (arm B). None of the patients in the trial had previously been given DNA-damaging chemotherapy. Samples were obtained from patients with melanoma enrolled in CheckMate 064, a randomized, open-label phase II trial of sequential checkpoint blockade. Genomic DNA from formalin-fixed paraffin-embedded (FFPE) tissue samples was used for tumor TCR sequencing. On the study overall, not on this receptor specifically: PD-L1 staining and CD8+ T-cell counts correlated with tumor T-cell fraction and clonality, whereas mutational load did not. Small sample sizes and reduced statistical power limited the analyses of tumor T-cell fraction within each arm. Patients whose tumor T-cell fraction and clonality increased by week 13 were about 30 times more likely to achieve clinical benefit. The response-prediction model combining TCR metrics and mutation burden needs validation in larger, independent patient cohorts. Among patients in the nivolumab-first arm (arm A), tumor TIL clonality before treatment was associated with response (P = .04).

This chain joins TRBV29-1 to TRBJ1-4, with the D segment identity uncertain. Sample: tumor tissue (inferred from file names), taken from a patient given nivolumab and ipilimumab in sequence. This TCR derives from a human donor with melanoma. The DNA sequence reads TGCAGCGTTCTCTCCCCGGGGTCCCGACGGCCTGAAAAACTGTTTTTT. Translated, this is CSVLSPGSRRPEKLFF.